Listed here are 7 T cell receptor beta chains from one sample, sequenced in a study of T cell changes during pregnancy in multiple sclerosis. Sequencing was performed with immunoSEQ multiplex PCR; in TCRdb, only in-frame clones are kept and a portion is missing. The table shows around 80,000 clones, with about 91% occurring only once. Sequences were derived from peripheral blood, sampled before pregnancy. These receptor sequences come from a female donor with multiple sclerosis, enrolled in a pregnancy study.

The DNA for the CDR3 is TGTGCCAGCAGCTTAGATGGACTCGGGTCGGGCGCTGAAGCTTTCTTT. This sequence encodes CASSLDGLGSGAEAFF. The J gene is TRBJ1-1, the V gene TRBV13, with D unresolved. Trimming cost V 1 base and J 6 bases, with 18 bases left between them. In germline, CDR1 is PRHDT, CDR2 FYEKMQ (reference sequence). This CDR3 contains 16 residues.

This chain joins TRBV15 and TRBJ2-7, with 7 bases lining up with TRBD2. V was clipped by 1 base and J by 5 bases; unmatched bases: 8. CDR1 is LNHNV and CDR2 is YYDKDF in the germline V gene (reference sequence). There are 15 residues in the CDR3. CDR3 in amino acids: CATSRVGGGSDEQYF. The CDR3 DNA is TGTGCCACCAGCAGAGTGGGCGGGGGATCGGACGAGCAGTACTTC.

This clone showed up just a few times. This chain joins TRBV2 and TRBJ1-2; D might be TRBD1 (5 bases). The CDR3 is 12 residues long. From germline, CDR1 is SNHLY and CDR2 FYNNEI. With 7 bases removed from V and 2 bases from J, the gap between germline ends came to 8 bases. CDR3 residues: CASTAGNYGYTF. The CDR3 DNA reads TGTGCCAGCACGGCAGGGAACTATGGCTACACCTTC.

The gene calls are TRBV4-2 and TRBJ2-5, with a tentative D call TRBD2 (7 bases). Germline V CDR1 and CDR2: LGHNA, YNFKEQ. Deletions cut 1 base from V and 4 bases from J, with 16 bases between. This CDR3 contains 16 residues. CDR3 residues: CASSQARGGPGETQYF. DNA for the CDR3: TGTGCCAGCAGCCAAGCGAGGGGGGGGCCCGGAGAGACCCAGTACTTC.

The chain has TRBV9 and TRBJ2-5; 10 bases are a match to TRBD2. V lost 0 bases to trimming and J lost 4 bases; unmatched junction nucleotides: 3. Germline values: CDR1 SGDLS, CDR2 YYNGEE. The CDR3 sequence is 15 residues long. CDR3 nucleotide sequence: TGTGCCAGCAGCGTAGGTTCTAGCGGGGGAGAGACCCAGTACTTC. Amino acid sequence: CASSVGSSGGETQYF.

This chain joins TRBV7-8 and TRBJ1-2; D remains ambiguous. Trimming pared 1 base from V and 7 bases from J, leaving 19 bases between. Germline CDR1 and CDR2: SGHVS and FQNEAQ. There are 16 residues in the CDR3. CDR3 amino acids: CASSLVVGSGLSGYTF. The DNA of the CDR3 is TGTGCCAGCAGCTTAGTTGTCGGCAGCGGGCTAAGTGGCTACACCTTC.

The genes are TRBV2 and TRBJ1-5; a possible D gene is TRBD1 (6 bases). CDR3 length: 14 amino acids. Trimming stripped 6 bases from V and 0 bases from J, with 9 bases between. Germline V gene data show CDR1 as SNHLY and CDR2 as FYNNEI. The CDR3 coding sequence is TGTGCCAGCAGGCGGACAGATAGCAATCAGCCCCAGCATTTT. Protein product: CASRRTDSNQPQHF.